The following is a T cell receptor beta chain sequence with its context. Its specificity is unknown. These data belong to a study of Graves' ophthalmopathy and Graves' hyperthyroidism. Study-wide results and caveats: A 13-signature model separated ophthalmopathy from stable hyperthyroidism, reaching 85% to 90% sensitivity and around 81% specificity cross-validated. In blood, most expanded thyroid clonotypes above 0.001 frequency were also detected.

Researchers took RNA transcripts and amplified TCR beta CDR3 regions from them. Second-round multiplex PCR followed a first-round RT-PCR using HTBI primers. MiXCR was run by TCRdb on the multiplex PCR reads, yielding one entry per CDR3 protein. The sample consists of about 16,000 distinct CDR3 sequences, 46% of them appearing once. Stable hyperthyroid donors showed no ophthalmopathy during 18 months follow-up. Trimming took off 11 bases at V and 1 base at J, with 17 bases between the two ends. Germline V gives CDR1 LNHDA, CDR2 SQIVND (reference sequence). This CDR3 is 14 amino acids long. This sequence originates from a woman in her 40s with stable Graves' hyperthyroidism. Sequencing was performed on peripheral blood. V usage is TRBV19 and J usage is TRBJ2-5; D unclear. Here the CDR3 DNA reads TGTGCCTGTGGTATTGGTCCGTCCCAAGAGACCCAGTACTTC. Protein product: CACGIGPSQETQYF.